One sample yielded the 15 T cell receptor beta chains listed below, sequenced in a study of CD8 T cells in ankylosing spondylitis. MiXCR, run by TCRdb on the 5' RACE reads, gives a single entry per CDR3 protein. The sample contains tens of thousands of distinct CDR3 sequences, 3.5% to 4% of which appear only once. Sample: blood, either unsorted or a sorted T cell fraction (not recorded which). These receptors were obtained from a female donor with ankylosing spondylitis or in good health (not recorded which).

This clonotype was counted at least ten times. V gene TRBV9 combines with J gene TRBJ1-5; D call uncertain. Trimming cost V 0 bases and J 3 bases, with 7 bases left between them. This CDR3 has 14 residues. CDR1 and CDR2 (germline): SGDLS, YYNGEE. The CDR3 bases are TGTGCCAGCAGCGTAGCAGGTAACAATCAGCCCCAGCATTTT. As protein: CASSVAGNNQPQHF. Supplemented by reference TRBV9 and TRBJ1-5, the full variable domain reads DSGVTQTPKHLITATGQRVTLRCSPRSGDLSVYWYQQSLDQGLQFLIQYYNGEERAKGNILERFSAQQFPDLHSELNLSSLELGDSALYFCASSVAGNNQPQHFGDGTRLSIL.

This clonotype was picked up many times. The chain couples TRBV9 to TRBJ1-1; 9 bases match TRBD1. The CDR3 is 15 amino acids. CDR1 SGDLS and CDR2 YYNGEE come from the germline V gene. V was pared by 3 bases and J by 4 bases, with 7 bases of the junction left unmatched. In DNA, the CDR3 is TGTGCCAGCAGCGAAACAGGGGGCAAGGGCACTGAAGCTTTCTTT. Amino acids: CASSETGGKGTEAFF.

This clonotype was counted ten times or more. The chain is built from TRBV9 and TRBJ1-2; D gene uncertain. The V end lost 4 bases, the J end lost 0 bases, and 13 bases lay between the germline ends. CDR1 and CDR2 (germline): SGDLS, YYNGEE. This CDR3 spans 15 amino acids. CDR3 in DNA: TGTGCCAGCAGCCCTCCGCCGGGCACTAACTATGGCTACACCTTC. This gives the protein CASSPPPGTNYGYTF.

This clonotype has at least ten counts. This sequence joins TRBV9 and TRBJ1-1; D perhaps matches TRBD1 (6 bases). Trimming stripped 4 bases from V and 4 bases from J, with 11 bases between. CDR3 length: 13 amino acids. Germline CDR1 and CDR2: SGDLS and YYNGEE. This chain's CDR3 is CASSSRGSTEAFF. The DNA of the CDR3 is TGTGCCAGCAGCTCAAGGGGGAGCACTGAAGCTTTCTTT.

This clonotype was recorded many times. The rearrangement links TRBV9 to TRBJ1-1; D ambiguous. The CDR3 has 14 amino acids. Germline CDR1 is SGDLS and CDR2 is YYNGEE. Deletions cut 0 bases from V and 2 bases from J, with 8 bases between. The DNA of the CDR3 is TGTGCCAGCAGCGTAGACTCGGGAAACACTGAAGCTTTCTTT. This codes for CASSVDSGNTEAFF.

There are many counts of this clonotype. The chain links TRBV9 to TRBJ1-2; maybe TRBD1 (5 bases). The CDR3 has 13 residues. The V end lost 3 bases, the J end lost 6 bases, and 12 bases lay between the germline ends. The germline CDR1 and CDR2 sequences are SGDLS and YYNGEE. CDR3 bases: TGTGCCAGCAGCGCCTTTCAGGGAAATGGCTACACCTTC. Its protein product is CASSAFQGNGYTF.

This clonotype was recorded at least ten times. This sequence joins TRBV9 and TRBJ1-1; D is unresolved. Germline V gene sequence: CDR1 SGDLS, CDR2 YYNGEE. The germline V and J ends were trimmed by 0 bases and 6 bases, with 12 bases remaining between them. The CDR3 length is 14 residues. The CDR3 spells CASSVETAGAEAFF. As DNA, the CDR3 is TGTGCCAGCAGCGTAGAAACGGCCGGGGCTGAAGCTTTCTTT.

The V and J genes are TRBV9 and TRBJ2-1, with TRBD2 identical over 11 bases. V dropped 4 bases and J dropped 9; count of bases not matched to a gene: 12. The CDR3 consists of 16 residues. Germline V lookup: CDR1 SGDLS, CDR2 YYNGEE. The CDR3 region has the DNA TGTGCCAGCAGCAGGGGTTCTAGCGGGGGGTGGAGTGAGCAGTTCTTC. This translates into CASSRGSSGGWSEQFF.

Here the CDR3 DNA reads TGTGCCAGCAGTAATAGCGGGGCTCCGGGGAATGAGCAGTTCTTC. Amino acids: CASSNSGAPGNEQFF. V gene TRBV9 combines with J gene TRBJ2-1; 8 positions match TRBD2. The CDR3 is 15 amino acids. Germline V gene sequence: CDR1 SGDLS, CDR2 YYNGEE. After removal of 5 bases from V and 7 bases from J, the junction contained 11 bases not matched to a gene.

Ten or more counts support this clonotype. V and J are TRBV9 and TRBJ2-1, with 14 positions matching TRBD2. Germline CDR1 SGDLS, CDR2 YYNGEE. V was clipped by 0 bases and J by 9 bases; unmatched bases: 11. The CDR3 has 18 amino acids. This CDR3 is CASSVGLTSGGAGGEQFF. CDR3 coding DNA: TGTGCCAGCAGCGTAGGATTGACTAGCGGGGGGGCCGGGGGTGAGCAGTTCTTC.

This clonotype was detected ten times or more. The rearrangement links TRBV9 to TRBJ1-2, with TRBD1 identical over 8 bases. CDR1 is SGDLS, CDR2 YYNGEE, per germline. With V trimmed by 7 bases and J by 6 bases, 2 bases remained unmatched. The CDR3 extends over 11 amino acids. The CDR3 sequence is CASGQGNGYTF. The DNA of the CDR3 is TGTGCCAGCGGACAGGGTAATGGCTACACCTTC.

This clonotype appeared many times. The chain joins TRBV9 to TRBJ2-7; 11 bases are a match to TRBD2. Germline V lookup: CDR1 SGDLS, CDR2 YYNGEE. After removal of 3 bases from V and 5 bases from J, the junction contained 7 bases not matched to a gene. The CDR3 totals 15 residues. CDR3 bases: TGTGCCAGCAGCGATAGCGGGGGGGAGCGGAACGAGCAGTACTTC. Amino acids: CASSDSGGERNEQYF.

This clonotype was seen at least ten times. A single base separates this from a much larger clone, so it may be a read error. CDR3 in amino acids: CASSVGGSTDTQYF. The CDR3 DNA reads as TGTGCCAGCAGCGTAGGGGGGAGCACAGATACGCAGTATTTT. The chain combines TRBV9 with TRBJ2-3; either TRBD1 or TRBD2 may supply D (5 bases each). V lost 0 bases, J lost 0 bases, and 5 bases lay in between. This CDR3 spans 14 amino acids. Germline CDR1 reads SGDLS; CDR2 reads YYNGEE.

This clonotype has at least ten counts. The chain combines TRBV9 with TRBJ2-5, with TRBD1 matching over 9 bases. The CDR3 extends over 15 amino acids. With V trimmed by 4 bases and J by 2 bases, 6 bases remained unmatched. The germline gives CDR1 SGDLS, CDR2 YYNGEE. The CDR3 sequence is CASSPGTGIQETQYF. As DNA, the CDR3 is TGTGCCAGCAGCCCCGGGACAGGGATTCAAGAGACCCAGTACTTC.

This clonotype has a count of ten or more. V is TRBV9 and J is TRBJ2-1, with 9 bases aligning to TRBD1. The CDR3 runs 15 residues. Germline V gene data show CDR1 as SGDLS and CDR2 as YYNGEE. With 4 bases clipped from V and 4 bases from J, the junction kept 6 bases outside the gene matches. Written as DNA, the CDR3 is TGTGCCAGCAGCCCATCGGACAGGGGATACAATGAGCAGTTCTTC. Its protein product is CASSPSDRGYNEQFF.